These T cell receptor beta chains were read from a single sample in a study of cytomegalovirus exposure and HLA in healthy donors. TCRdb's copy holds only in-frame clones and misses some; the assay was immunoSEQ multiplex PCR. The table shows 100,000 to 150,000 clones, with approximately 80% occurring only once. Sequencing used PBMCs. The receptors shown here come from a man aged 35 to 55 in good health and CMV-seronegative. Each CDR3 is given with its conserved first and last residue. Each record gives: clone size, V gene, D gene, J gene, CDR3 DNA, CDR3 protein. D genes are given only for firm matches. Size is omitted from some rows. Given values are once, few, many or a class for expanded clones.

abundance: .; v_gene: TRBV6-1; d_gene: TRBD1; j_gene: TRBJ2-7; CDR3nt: TGTGCCATTAACAGGGGAACCTACGAGCAGTACTTC; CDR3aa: CAINRGTYEQYF
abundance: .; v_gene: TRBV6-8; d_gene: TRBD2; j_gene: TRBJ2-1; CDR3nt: TGTGCCAGCAGGTGGACTAGCGGGCAAGTGGCTTACAATGAGCAGTTCTTC; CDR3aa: CASRWTSGQVAYNEQFF
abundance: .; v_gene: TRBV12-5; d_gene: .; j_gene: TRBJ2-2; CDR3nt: TGTGCTAGTGGTCCCCCCCGGTGGAGGAACACCGGGGAGCTGTTTTTT; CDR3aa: CASGPPRWRNTGELFF
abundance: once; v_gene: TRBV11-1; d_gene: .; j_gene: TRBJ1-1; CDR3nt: TGTGCCAGCAGCGGTCAGGTAGGGAACACTGAAGCTTTCTTT; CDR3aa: CASSGQVGNTEAFF
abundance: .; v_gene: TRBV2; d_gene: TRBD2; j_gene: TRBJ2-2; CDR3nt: TGTGCCAGCAGGGGTCGGGAGGGCACCGGGGAGCTGTTTTTT; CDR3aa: CASRGREGTGELFF
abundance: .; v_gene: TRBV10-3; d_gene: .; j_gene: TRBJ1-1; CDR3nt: TGTGCCATCAGTGTGGACACCCAGGGCACTGAAGCTTTCTTT; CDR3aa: CAISVDTQGTEAFF
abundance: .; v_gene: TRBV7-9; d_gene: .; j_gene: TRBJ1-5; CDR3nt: TGTGCCAGCAGCTTAGAGGCAGGGGCTAGCAATCAGCCCCAGCATTTT; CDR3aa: CASSLEAGASNQPQHF
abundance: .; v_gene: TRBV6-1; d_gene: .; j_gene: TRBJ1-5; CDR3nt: TGTGCCAGCAGGGGGGGGCGACAGCCCCAGCATTTT; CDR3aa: CASRGGRQPQHF
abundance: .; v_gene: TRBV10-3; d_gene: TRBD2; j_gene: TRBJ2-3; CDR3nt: TGTGCCATCAGTGCAACTAGCGGCGCGGTCACAGATACGCAGTATTTT; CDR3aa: CAISATSGAVTDTQYF
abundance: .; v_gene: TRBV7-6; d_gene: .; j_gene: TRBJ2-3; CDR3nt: TGTGCCAGCAGCTTAGCGGACGCGGGGTCTAGCACAGATACGCAGTATTTT; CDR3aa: CASSLADAGSSTDTQYF
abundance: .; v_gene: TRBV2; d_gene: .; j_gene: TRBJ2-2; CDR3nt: TGTGCCAGCAGGAGGGATTCAACCGGGGAGCTGTTTTTT; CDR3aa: CASRRDSTGELFF
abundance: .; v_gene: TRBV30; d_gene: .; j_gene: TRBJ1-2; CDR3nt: TGTGCCTGGACCCTGAGGAGGGCGGACTATGGCTACACCTTC; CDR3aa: CAWTLRRADYGYTF
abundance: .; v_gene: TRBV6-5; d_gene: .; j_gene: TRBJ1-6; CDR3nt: TGTGCCAGCAGTTACTCAGGGGTTTCACCCCTCCACTTT; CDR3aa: CASSYSGVSPLHF
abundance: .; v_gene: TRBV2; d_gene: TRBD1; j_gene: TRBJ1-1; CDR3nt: TGTGCCAGCAGACAGGGGTCGAACACTGAAGCTTTCTTT; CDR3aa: CASRQGSNTEAFF
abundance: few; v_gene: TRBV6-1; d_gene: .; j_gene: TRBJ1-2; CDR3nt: TGTGCCAGCAGGGTACAGGGCTCGGGCTATGGCTACACCTTC; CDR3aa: CASRVQGSGYGYTF
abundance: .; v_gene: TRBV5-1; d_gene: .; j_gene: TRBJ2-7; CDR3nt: TGCGCCAGCAGCTTGGCGGGGGGCGCAAATATGTTGTACGAGCAGTACTTC; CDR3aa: CASSLAGGANMLYEQYF
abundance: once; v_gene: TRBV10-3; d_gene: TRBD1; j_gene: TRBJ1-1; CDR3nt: TGTGCCATCAGTACAGGACAGGGAAACACTGAAGCTTTCTTT; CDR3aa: CAISTGQGNTEAFF
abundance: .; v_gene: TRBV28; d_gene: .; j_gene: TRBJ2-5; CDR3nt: TGTGCCAGCAGTTCCAGCGGTGGGTTAGAGACCCAGTACTTC; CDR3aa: CASSSSGGLETQYF
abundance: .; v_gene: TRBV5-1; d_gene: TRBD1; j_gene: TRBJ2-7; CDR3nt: TGCGCCAGCAGGAGTCGCGGGACAGGGCCCTACGAGCAGTACTTC; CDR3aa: CASRSRGTGPYEQYF
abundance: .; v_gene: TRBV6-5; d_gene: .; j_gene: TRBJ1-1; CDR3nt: TGTGCCAGCAGTCGGGTGGACGGGATAGCTTTCTTT; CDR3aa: CASSRVDGIAFF
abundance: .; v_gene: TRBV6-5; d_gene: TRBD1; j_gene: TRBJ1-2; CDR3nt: TGTGCCAGCAGTTACACAGGGGGAATCGGCTACACCTTC; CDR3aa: CASSYTGGIGYTF
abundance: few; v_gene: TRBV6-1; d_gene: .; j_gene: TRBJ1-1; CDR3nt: TGTGCCAGCAGTGAACTGCAGTCCCCGAACACTGAAGCTTTCTTT; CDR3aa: CASSELQSPNTEAFF
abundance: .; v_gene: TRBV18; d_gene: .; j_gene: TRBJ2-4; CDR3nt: TGTGCCAGCTCACCCGGGGTGTCTGGGGAAAACATTCAGTACTTC; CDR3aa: CASSPGVSGENIQYF
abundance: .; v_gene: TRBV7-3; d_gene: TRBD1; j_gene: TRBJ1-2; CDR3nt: TGTGCCAGCAGCCACGGAGCCCCGGGACAGGGCCCTTCTAACTATGGCTACACCTTC; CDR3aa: CASSHGAPGQGPSNYGYTF
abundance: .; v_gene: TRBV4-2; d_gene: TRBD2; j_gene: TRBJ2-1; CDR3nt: TGTGCCAGCAGCCCGGGACTAGCGGGAGACTACAATGAGCAGTTCTTC; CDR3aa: CASSPGLAGDYNEQFF
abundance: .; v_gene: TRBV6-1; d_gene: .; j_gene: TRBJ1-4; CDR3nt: TGTGCCAGCATGACGGGGGGGGCGGGAAGGGAAAAACTGTTTTTT; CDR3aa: CASMTGGAGREKLFF
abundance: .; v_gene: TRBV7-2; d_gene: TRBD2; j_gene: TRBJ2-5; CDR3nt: TGTGCCAGCAGCCCCGGTAGCGGGGGGCGGGAGACCCAGTACTTC; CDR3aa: CASSPGSGGRETQYF